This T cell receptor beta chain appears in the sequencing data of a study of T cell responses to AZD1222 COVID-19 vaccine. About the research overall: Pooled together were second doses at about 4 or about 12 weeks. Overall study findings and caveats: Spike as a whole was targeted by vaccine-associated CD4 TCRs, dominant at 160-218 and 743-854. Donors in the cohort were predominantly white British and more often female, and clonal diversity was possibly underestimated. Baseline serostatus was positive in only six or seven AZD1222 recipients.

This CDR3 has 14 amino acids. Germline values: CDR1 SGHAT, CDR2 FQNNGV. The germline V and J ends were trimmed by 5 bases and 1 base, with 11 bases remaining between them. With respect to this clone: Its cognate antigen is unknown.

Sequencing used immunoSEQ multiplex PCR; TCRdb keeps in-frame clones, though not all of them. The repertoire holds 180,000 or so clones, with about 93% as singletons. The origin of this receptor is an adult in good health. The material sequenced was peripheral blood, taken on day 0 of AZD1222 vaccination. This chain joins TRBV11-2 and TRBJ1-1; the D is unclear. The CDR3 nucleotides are TGTGCCAGCAGCCACCCCGGACGGAACACTGAAGCTTTCTTT. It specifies CASSHPGRNTEAFF. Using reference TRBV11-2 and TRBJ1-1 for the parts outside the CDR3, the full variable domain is EAGVAQSPRYKIIEKRQSVAFWCNPISGHATLYWYQQILGQGPKLLIQFQNNGVVDDSQLPKDRFSAERLKGVDSTLKIQPAKLEDSAVYLCASSHPGRNTEAFFGQGTRLTVV.